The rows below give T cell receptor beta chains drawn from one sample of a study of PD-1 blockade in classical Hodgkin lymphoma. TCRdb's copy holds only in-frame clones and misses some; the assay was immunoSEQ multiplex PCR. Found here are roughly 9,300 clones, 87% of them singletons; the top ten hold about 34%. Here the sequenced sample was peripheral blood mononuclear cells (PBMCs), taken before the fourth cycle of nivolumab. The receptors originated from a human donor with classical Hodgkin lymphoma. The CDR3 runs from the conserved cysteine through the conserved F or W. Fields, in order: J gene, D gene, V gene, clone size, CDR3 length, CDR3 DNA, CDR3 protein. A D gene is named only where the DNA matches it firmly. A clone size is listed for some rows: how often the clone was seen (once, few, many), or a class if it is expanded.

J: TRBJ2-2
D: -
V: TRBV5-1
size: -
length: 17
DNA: TGCGCCAGCAGCGCTTGGACTCCGGGAATTGGATCCGGGGAGCTGTTTTTT
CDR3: CASSAWTPGIGSGELFF

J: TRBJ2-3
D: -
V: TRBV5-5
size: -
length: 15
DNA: TGTGCCAGCAGCTTGTTAGCCCCGATGACAGATACGCAGTATTTT
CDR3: CASSLLAPMTDTQYF

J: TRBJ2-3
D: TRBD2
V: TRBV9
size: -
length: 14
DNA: TGTGCCAGCGGGGGACTAGCTAACACAGATACGCAGTATTTT
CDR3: CASGGLANTDTQYF

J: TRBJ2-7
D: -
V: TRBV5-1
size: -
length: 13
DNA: TGCGCCAGCAGCTTCCAGGGGGGAAGCGAGCAGTACTTC
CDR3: CASSFQGGSEQYF

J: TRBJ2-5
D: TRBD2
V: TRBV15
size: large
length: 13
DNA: TGTGCCACCAGCAGAGTGGGAGGGGAGACCCAGTACTTC
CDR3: CATSRVGGETQYF

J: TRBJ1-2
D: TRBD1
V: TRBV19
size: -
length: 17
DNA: TGTGCCAGTAGTCCCGAACCCTCCAGGGGGCGAGGGTATGGCTACACCTTC
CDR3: CASSPEPSRGRGYGYTF

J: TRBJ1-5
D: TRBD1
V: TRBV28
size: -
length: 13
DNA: TGTGCCAGCAGTCTGCCGGGCGAGACAGGGCAGCATTTT
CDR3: CASSLPGETGQHF

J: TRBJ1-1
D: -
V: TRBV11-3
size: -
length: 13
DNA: TGTGCCAGCAGCACCTCACAGGGAGCTGAAGCTTTCTTT
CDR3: CASSTSQGAEAFF

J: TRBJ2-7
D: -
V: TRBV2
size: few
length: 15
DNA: TGTGCCAGCAGTGAAAATCCGGGACTTTCCTACGAGCAGTACTTC
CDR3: CASSENPGLSYEQYF

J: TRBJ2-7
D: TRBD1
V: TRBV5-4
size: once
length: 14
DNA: TGTGCCAGCAGCCTCCCTGGACAGGGTGACGAGCAGTACTTC
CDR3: CASSLPGQGDEQYF

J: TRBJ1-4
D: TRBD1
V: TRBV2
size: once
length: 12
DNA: TGTGCCAGCAGGGACAGGGTTGAAAAACTGTTTTTT
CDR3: CASRDRVEKLFF

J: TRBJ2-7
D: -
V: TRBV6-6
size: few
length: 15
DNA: TGTGCCAGCAGTTATCTGGGGAGGGGGCCCTACGAGCAGTACTTC
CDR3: CASSYLGRGPYEQYF

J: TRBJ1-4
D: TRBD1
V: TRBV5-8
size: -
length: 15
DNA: TGTGCCAGCAGCTTGGGGACAGGTAGTGGTGAAAAACTGTTTTTT
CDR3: CASSLGTGSGEKLFF

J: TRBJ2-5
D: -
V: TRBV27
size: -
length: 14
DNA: TGTGCCAGCAGTCCCCTGCGATACCAAGAGACCCAGTACTTC
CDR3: CASSPLRYQETQYF

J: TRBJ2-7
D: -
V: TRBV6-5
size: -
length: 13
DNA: TGTGCCAGCTCTAGGGGGGTCGGCTACGAGCAGTACTTC
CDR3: CASSRGVGYEQYF

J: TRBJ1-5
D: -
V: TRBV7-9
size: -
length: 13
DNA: TGTGCCAGCAGCTTAGAAGGGGGACAGCCCCAGCATTTT
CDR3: CASSLEGGQPQHF

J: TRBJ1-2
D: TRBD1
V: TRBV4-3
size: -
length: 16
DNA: TGCGCCAGCAGCCAAGACGCCAGGGGGGTTACCTATGGCTACACCTTC
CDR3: CASSQDARGVTYGYTF

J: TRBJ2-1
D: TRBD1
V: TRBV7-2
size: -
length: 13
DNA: TGTGCCAGCAGCACATCACAGGGGAGTGAGCAGTTCTTC
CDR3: CASSTSQGSEQFF

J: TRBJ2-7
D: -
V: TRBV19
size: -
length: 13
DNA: TGTGCCAGTAGTCGTGACCGCGGCTACGAGCAGTACTTC
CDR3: CASSRDRGYEQYF

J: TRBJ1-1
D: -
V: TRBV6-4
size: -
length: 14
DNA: TGTGCCAGCAGCCTTGAAGAGGGAGGCACTGAAGCTTTCTTT
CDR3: CASSLEEGGTEAFF

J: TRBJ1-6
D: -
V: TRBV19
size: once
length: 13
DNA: TGTGCCAGTCAAGCCTCAGGGGATTCACCCCTCCACTTT
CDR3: CASQASGDSPLHF

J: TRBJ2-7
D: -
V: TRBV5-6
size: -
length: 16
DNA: TGTGCCAGCAGCTTGGCAAATACAGGGTTGAACTACGAGCAGTACTTC
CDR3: CASSLANTGLNYEQYF

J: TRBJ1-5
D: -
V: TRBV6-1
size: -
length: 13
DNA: TGTGCCAGCAACAGGGTAGGCAATCAGCCCCAGCATTTT
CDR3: CASNRVGNQPQHF

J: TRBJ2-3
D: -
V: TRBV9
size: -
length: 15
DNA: TGTGCCAGCAGCGTAAATCCCCTGACTTCACATACGCAGTATTTT
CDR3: CASSVNPLTSHTQYF

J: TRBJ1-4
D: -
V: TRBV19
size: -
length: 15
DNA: TGTGCCAGTAGCGGAGGACAGTCAACTAATGAAAAACTGTTTTTT
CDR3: CASSGGQSTNEKLFF

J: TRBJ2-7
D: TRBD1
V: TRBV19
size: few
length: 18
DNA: TGTGCCAGTAGCCGGGGACAGATCGGCGGGCGCCCTTCCTACGAGCAGTACTTC
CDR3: CASSRGQIGGRPSYEQYF

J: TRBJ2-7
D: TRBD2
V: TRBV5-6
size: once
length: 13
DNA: TGTGCCAGCAGCTTGATAGCGGGAGGGTCTCAGTACTTC
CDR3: CASSLIAGGSQYF

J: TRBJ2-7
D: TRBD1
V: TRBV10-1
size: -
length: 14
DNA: TGCGCCAGCAGTGAGTCGGGACAGGGCGGAGAGCAGTACTTC
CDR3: CASSESGQGGEQYF

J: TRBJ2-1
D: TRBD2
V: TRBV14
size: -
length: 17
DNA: TGTGCCAGCAGCCAGGGAGTCTGGGCTAGCGGGAGCATAGAGCAGTTCTTC
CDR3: CASSQGVWASGSIEQFF

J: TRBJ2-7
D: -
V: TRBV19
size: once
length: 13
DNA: TGTGCCAGTAGTGGGGCGGGAACCTACGAGCAGTACTTC
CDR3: CASSGAGTYEQYF

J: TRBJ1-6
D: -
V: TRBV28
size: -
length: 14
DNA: TGTGCCAGCCAAATAGGGCGCGGGAATTCACCCCTCCACTTT
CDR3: CASQIGRGNSPLHF

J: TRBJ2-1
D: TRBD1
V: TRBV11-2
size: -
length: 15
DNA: TGTGCCAGCAGCTTAGGGGGACAGGGGTCCCATGAGCAGTTCTTC
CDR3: CASSLGGQGSHEQFF

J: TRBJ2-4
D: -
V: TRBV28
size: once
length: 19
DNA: TGTGCCAGCAGTTTACGCAGGGGCCGGTTCACTCTTACCAAAAACATTCAGTACTTC
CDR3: CASSLRRGRFTLTKNIQYF

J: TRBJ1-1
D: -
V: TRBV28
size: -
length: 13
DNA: TGTGCCAGCAGCACCTCACAGGGAGCTGAAGCTTTCTTT
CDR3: CASSTSQGAEAFF

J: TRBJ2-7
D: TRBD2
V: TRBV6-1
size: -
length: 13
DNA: TGTGCCAGCGGCTGGGAGGGGTGCAACGAGCAGTACTTC
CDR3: CASGWEGCNEQYF

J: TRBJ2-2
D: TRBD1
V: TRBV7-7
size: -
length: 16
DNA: TGTGCCAGCAGCCCGAGACAGGGGGCGAACACCGGGGAGCTGTTTTTT
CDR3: CASSPRQGANTGELFF

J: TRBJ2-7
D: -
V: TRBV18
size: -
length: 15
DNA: TGTGCCAGCTCACCAAGGGGGGACAGAAAATACGAGCAGTACTTC
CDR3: CASSPRGDRKYEQYF

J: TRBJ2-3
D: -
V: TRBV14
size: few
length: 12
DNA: TGTGCCAGCAGCCCCCCGGGGGAGACGCAGTATTTT
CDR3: CASSPPGETQYF

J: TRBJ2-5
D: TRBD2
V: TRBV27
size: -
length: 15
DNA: TGTGCCAGCAGTCAGGGACTAGCGCTGAAAGAGACCCAGTACTTC
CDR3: CASSQGLALKETQYF

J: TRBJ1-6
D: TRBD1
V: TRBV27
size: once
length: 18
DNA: TGTGCCAGCAGTTTATCTCTGCACAGGGGGCGCAGGAATTCACCCCTCCACTTT
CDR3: CASSLSLHRGRRNSPLHF

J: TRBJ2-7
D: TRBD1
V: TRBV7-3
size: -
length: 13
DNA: TGTGCCAGCAGCTGGACAGGGCTAAGCGAGCAGTACTTC
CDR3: CASSWTGLSEQYF

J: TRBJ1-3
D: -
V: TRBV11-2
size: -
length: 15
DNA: TGTGCCAGCAGCTTAGGGCGGAACTCTGGAAACACCATATATTTT
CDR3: CASSLGRNSGNTIYF

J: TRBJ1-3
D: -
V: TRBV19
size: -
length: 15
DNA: TGTGCCACCGATCCCGGGAGCCAATCTGGAAACACCATATATTTT
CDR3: CATDPGSQSGNTIYF

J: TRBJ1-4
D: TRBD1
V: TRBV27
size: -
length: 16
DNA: TGTGCCAGCAGTTTACGCCAGGGGGGACGGGATGAAAAACTGTTTTTT
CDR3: CASSLRQGGRDEKLFF

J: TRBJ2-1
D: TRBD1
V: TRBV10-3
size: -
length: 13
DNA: TGTGCCATCAGTGGAGACAGGGTACAGGAGCAGTTCTTC
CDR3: CAISGDRVQEQFF

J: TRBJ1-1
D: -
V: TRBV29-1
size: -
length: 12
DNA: TGCAGCGGACTACTGGGGAGCACTGAAGCTTTCTTT
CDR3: CSGLLGSTEAFF

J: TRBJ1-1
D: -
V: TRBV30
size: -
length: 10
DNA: TGTGCCCAGACGGGTCAGGGTACTTTCTTT
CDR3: CAQTGQGTFF

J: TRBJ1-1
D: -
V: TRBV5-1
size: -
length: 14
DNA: TGCGCCAGCAGCTTGGAACAGGGCCGGACTGAAGCTTTCTTT
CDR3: CASSLEQGRTEAFF

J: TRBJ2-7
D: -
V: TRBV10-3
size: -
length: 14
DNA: TGTGCCATCAGTGAAGAGGGGTTGCCCTACGAGCAGTACTTC
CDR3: CAISEEGLPYEQYF

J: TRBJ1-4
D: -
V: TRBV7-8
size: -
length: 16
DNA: TGTGCCAGCAGCCCGAGGTCGACAGTGACTAATGAAAAACTGTTTTTT
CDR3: CASSPRSTVTNEKLFF

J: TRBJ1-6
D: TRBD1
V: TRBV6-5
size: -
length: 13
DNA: TGTGCCAGCAACAGGGGGAGGGATTCACCCCTCCACTTT
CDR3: CASNRGRDSPLHF

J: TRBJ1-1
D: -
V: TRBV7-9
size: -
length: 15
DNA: TGTGCCAGCAGCGGCAGACAAGGGTTGGTCACTGAAGCTTTCTTT
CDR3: CASSGRQGLVTEAFF

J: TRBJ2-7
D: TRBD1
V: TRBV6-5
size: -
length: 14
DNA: TGTGCCACCGCTCCGGGACAGGGGGCCTACGAGCAGTACTTC
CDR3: CATAPGQGAYEQYF

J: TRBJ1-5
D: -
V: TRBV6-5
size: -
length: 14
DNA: TGTGCCAGCAGCCCCGACAGAGCCAATCAGCCCCAGCATTTT
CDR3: CASSPDRANQPQHF

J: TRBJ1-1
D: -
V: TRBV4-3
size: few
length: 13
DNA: TGCGCCAGCAGCCAAGCTGGAAACACTGAAGCTTTCTTT
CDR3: CASSQAGNTEAFF